The source of this T cell receptor beta chain is a study of cytomegalovirus exposure and HLA in healthy donors. The CDR3 loop spans 14 amino acids. V shed 1 base, J shed 8 bases, and the junction held 8 bases outside the gene matches. Per germline, CDR1 SGDLS and CDR2 YYNGEE. Regarding the study as a whole: According to a later analysis, most TCR beta chains associated with CMV appeared HLA-restricted.

PCR amplification relied on 60 Vbeta primers (plus 13 Jbeta primers). TCRdb's table, derived via immunoSEQ multiplex PCR, lists solely in-frame clones and lacks some. The sample has over 150,000 clones, 84% seen once. On this clone: The antigen is unknown.

The TCR was taken from a boy under 10 years old in good health and CMV-seronegative. The rearrangement uses TRBV9 and TRBJ1-2, with 7 positions matching TRBD1. The sequenced sample was PBMCs. CDR3 sequence (DNA): TGTGCCAGCAGCGTAACACACAGGGGTGGCGGCTACACCTTC. This sequence encodes CASSVTHRGGGYTF.